Each of the 18 T cell receptor beta chains below was sequenced from the same sample in a study of blood T cells in healthy people across ages. Sample-barcoded 5' priming and a J-beta primer mix drove a second PCR of about 6 to 12 cycles. Via MiXCR, TCRdb re-called the 5' RACE reads, giving one row per CDR3 protein. The sample consists of 1.5 million or so distinct CDR3 sequences, roughly 43% of them appearing once. Source material: blood. These receptors were collected from a woman in her late teens or twenties in good health.

The chain joins TRBV5-5 to TRBJ2-1; a possible D gene is TRBD2 (5 bases). This CDR3 is built from 16 residues. V was shortened by 0 bases and J by 0 bases, with 10 bases between the two germline ends. Germline lookup yields CDR1 SGHKS and CDR2 YYEKEE (reference sequence). Written as DNA, the CDR3 is TGTGCCAGCAGCTTGGTGGTTAGCGCCTCCTACAATGAGCAGTTCTTC. It yields the protein CASSLVVSASYNEQFF.

The chain is built from TRBV5-1 and TRBJ2-1; the D is unclear. CDR1 and CDR2 from the germline V gene are SGHRS and YFSETQ. The CDR3 has 15 amino acids. The V gene lost 3 bases and the J gene lost 0 bases, with 10 bases spanning the gap. CDR3 nucleotides: TGCGCCAGCAGCTCCTCTAAGGGCTCCTACAATGAGCAGTTCTTC. This translates into CASSSSKGSYNEQFF.

This clonotype was seen a few times. The chain links TRBV5-6 to TRBJ2-1; 10 bases match TRBD2. J gave up 4 bases and V 6 bases, and 7 bases lay outside the gene matches. The CDR3 contains 15 residues. The germline gives CDR1 SGHDT, CDR2 YYEEEE. CDR3 bases: TGTGCCAGCACCTTAATAGCGGGAGGATACAATGAGCAGTTCTTC. It codes for CASTLIAGGYNEQFF.

The rearrangement joins TRBV7-9 to TRBJ1-2, with 8 nucleotides matching TRBD1. V gave up 10 bases and J gave up 6 bases; unmatched junction bases: 7. The CDR3 is 12 amino acids. Looked up from germline, CDR1 is SEHNR and CDR2 is FQNEAQ (reference sequence). CDR3 DNA sequence: TGTGCCACCGACAGGGGTTTGGATGGCTACACCTTC. Its protein is CATDRGLDGYTF.

CDR3 region: CASRDTGSNEQFF. Written as DNA, the CDR3 is TGTGCCAGCAGAGATACAGGGTCCAATGAGCAGTTCTTC. The chain has TRBV3-1 and TRBJ2-1; TRBD1 is a possible D gene (6 bases). V was cut by 6 bases and J by 6 bases, with 12 bases left in between. The CDR3 sequence is 13 residues long. CDR1 LGHDT and CDR2 YNNKEL come from the germline V gene (reference sequence).

This clonotype showed up many times. The DNA of the CDR3 is TGTGCCAGCAGTTTATCATTCACCGCTAACTATGGCTACACCTTC. Translating gives CASSLSFTANYGYTF. The V gene is TRBV12-3 or TRBV12-4, the J gene TRBJ1-2; D gene uncertain. Trimming pared 2 bases from V and 0 bases from J, leaving 10 bases between. The CDR3 extends over 15 amino acids.

The J gene is TRBJ2-5, the V gene TRBV12-3 or TRBV12-4; D is perhaps TRBD2 (7 bases). This CDR3 is built from 15 residues. Trimming took 1 base from V and 4 from J, leaving 13 bases between them. In nucleotides, the CDR3 is TGTGCCAGCAGTTTAGTAGGGGGGGGGAGAGAGACCCAGTACTTC. Amino acid sequence: CASSLVGGGRETQYF.

This clonotype has only one observation. The rearrangement joins TRBV9 to TRBJ2-2; 9 positions match TRBD2. The CDR3 extends over 18 amino acids. Germline trimming cut 4 bases from V and 4 bases from J; bases unmatched to any gene: 14. CDR1 is SGDLS and CDR2 is YYNGEE in the germline V gene. The CDR3: CASSLPIAGGTTTGELFF. The CDR3 nucleotides are TGTGCCAGCAGCCTCCCTATTGCGGGAGGGACTACCACCGGGGAGCTGTTTTTT.

A remark on this clonotype: Germline is not matched at one junction end, which may reflect a read error. The V and J genes are TRBV20-1 and TRBJ1-6; no firm D call. CDR3 length: 17 amino acids. Germline CDR1 is DFQATT and CDR2 is SNEGSKA (reference sequence). This CDR3 reads CSARDRHAGSYNSPLHF. CDR3 bases: TGCAGTGCTAGAGATCGGCATGCGGGTTCCTATAATTCACCCCTGCACTTT.

The sample holds a few counts of this clonotype. This sequence joins TRBV7-8 and TRBJ2-3; D unclear. CDR3 length equals 15 residues. CDR1 and CDR2 from the germline V gene are SGHVS and FQNEAQ. V was pared by 2 bases and J by 5 bases, with 14 bases between. The DNA of the CDR3 is TGTGCCAGCAGCTTAAATTCCGTCCTTAGAGATACGCAGTATTTT. It yields the protein CASSLNSVLRDTQYF.

This clonotype was recorded at least ten times. This chain uses TRBV13 with TRBJ2-7; no reliable D call. This CDR3 region has 11 residues. The V gene's germline CDR1 is PRHDT and CDR2 FYEKMQ (reference sequence). The V and J ends lost 3 bases and 5 bases respectively, with 5 bases between them. The CDR3: CASSFRHEQYF. CDR3 nucleotides: TGTGCCAGCAGCTTCCGGCACGAGCAGTACTTC.

This clonotype was seen only a few times. The V and J genes are TRBV19 and TRBJ1-2; D might be TRBD1 (5 bases). Germline V CDR1 and CDR2: LNHDA, SQIVND (reference sequence). V was shortened by 5 bases and J by 5 bases, with 18 bases between the two germline ends. The CDR3 sequence is 15 residues long. The CDR3 DNA reads as TGTGCCAGTAGTCCACAGGCAGGGTTTGCTTATGGCTACACCTTC. Its translation: CASSPQAGFAYGYTF. Supplemented by reference TRBV19 and TRBJ1-2, the full variable domain reads DGGITQSPKYLFRKEGQNVTLSCEQNLNHDAMYWYRQDPGQGLRLIYYSQIVNDFQKGDIAEGYSVSREKKESFPLTVTSAQKNPTAFYLCASSPQAGFAYGYTFGSGTRLTVV.

The rearrangement links TRBV7-9 to TRBJ2-3; D unclear. Germline assignment: CDR1 SEHNR and CDR2 FQNEAQ (reference sequence). The CDR3 has 16 residues. V was cut by 6 bases and J by 5 bases, with 21 bases left in between. CDR3 sequence (DNA): TGTGCCAGCAGTTTAAGGTCGGGCAGCCTCCTAGATACGCAGTATTTT. The encoded protein is CASSLRSGSLLDTQYF.

This sequence joins TRBV4-3 and TRBJ2-6; D perhaps matches TRBD1 (5 bases). Germline values: CDR1 LGHNA, CDR2 YSLEER. The CDR3 spans 14 residues. V dropped 0 bases and J dropped 8 bases, with 8 bases sitting between them. In DNA, the CDR3 is TGCGCCAGCAGCCAAGATCAGGGTACCAACGTCCTGACTTTC. Translating it yields CASSQDQGTNVLTF.

This clonotype was observed a few times. An end of the junction differs from the germline gene, which may be a read error. The V call is TRBV7-7, the J call TRBJ2-1; D ambiguous. The CDR3 sequence is 14 residues long. Germline V CDR1 and CDR2: SSHAT, FNYEAQ (reference sequence). The CDR3 is CASSATTWTGEQFF. The CDR3 DNA follows: TGTGCTAGCAGCGCCACGACTTGGACCGGCGAGCAGTTCTTC.

J is TRBJ1-5 and V is TRBV27; D is possibly TRBD1 (5 bases). Germline values: CDR1 MNHEY, CDR2 SMNVEV (reference sequence). This CDR3 has 16 amino acids. Trimming left V 4 bases short and J 6 bases short, with 19 bases between. The CDR3 region is CASSYSGLAVSQPQHF. The CDR3 DNA follows: TGTGCCAGCAGTTATTCGGGACTGGCGGTGAGTCAGCCCCAGCATTTT.

This clonotype appeared a single time. The chain combines TRBV5-1 with TRBJ2-1, with TRBD2 matching 14 bases. CDR3 length: 20 amino acids. CDR1 and CDR2 from the germline V gene are SGHRS and YFSETQ. V trimming: 2 bases; J trimming: 5 bases; junction bases outside the gene matches: 15. CDR3 nucleotides: TGCGCCAGCAGCTTTCGAGGACTGGGGACTAGCGGGAGAAGAAACAATGAGCAGTTCTTC. It is translated as CASSFRGLGTSGRRNNEQFF.

The J gene is TRBJ2-3, the V gene TRBV12-3 or TRBV12-4; TRBD2 matches 8 bases. The CDR3 is 16 residues long. The junction had 7 bases not matched to a gene; V was cut back by 5 bases and J by 0 bases. The CDR3: CASSPSRGGSTDTQYF. CDR3 coding DNA: TGTGCCAGCAGTCCCAGCCGGGGGGGTAGCACAGATACGCAGTATTTT.